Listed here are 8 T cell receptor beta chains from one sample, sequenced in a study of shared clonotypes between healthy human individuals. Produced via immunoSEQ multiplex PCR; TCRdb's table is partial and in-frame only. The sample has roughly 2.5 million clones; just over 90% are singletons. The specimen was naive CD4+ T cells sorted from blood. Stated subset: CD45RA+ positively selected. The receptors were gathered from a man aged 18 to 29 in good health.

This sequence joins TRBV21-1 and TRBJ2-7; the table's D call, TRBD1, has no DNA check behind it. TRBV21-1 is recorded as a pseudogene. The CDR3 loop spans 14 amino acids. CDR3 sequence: CASSLGQSSYEQYF. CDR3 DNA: TGTGCCAGCAGCTTGGGACAGAGCTCCTACGAGCAGTACTTC.

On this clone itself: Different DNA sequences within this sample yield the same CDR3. The CDR3 loop is CASSPWTGYEQYF. The CDR3 DNA sequence: TGTGCCAGCTCACCCTGGACAGGCTACGAGCAGTACTTC. The genes are TRBV18 and TRBJ2-7; 7 nucleotides match TRBD1. Germline V gene lookup returns CDR1 KGHSH and CDR2 LQKENI. The CDR3 has 13 amino acids. The trim removed 3 bases at V and 3 bases at J, leaving 2 bases unmatched.

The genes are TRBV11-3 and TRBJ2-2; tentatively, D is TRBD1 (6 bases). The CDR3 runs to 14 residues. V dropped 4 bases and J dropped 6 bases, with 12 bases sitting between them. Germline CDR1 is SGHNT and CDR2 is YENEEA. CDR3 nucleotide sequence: TGTGCCAGCAGCTCCGACTGGGGGCCCGGGGAGCTGTTTTTT. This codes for CASSSDWGPGELFF.

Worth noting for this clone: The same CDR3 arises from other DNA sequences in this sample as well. In DNA form, the CDR3 reads TGCGCCAGCAGCCGGGGGACAGGCGATGAAAAACTGTTTTTT. This sequence encodes CASSRGTGDEKLFF. The chain recombines TRBV5-1 with TRBJ1-4; TRBD1 matches 8 bases. The V and J ends lost 4 bases and 6 bases, in that order; junction bases with no gene match: 5. The CDR3 contains 14 residues. Germline CDR1 is SGHRS and CDR2 is YFSETQ.

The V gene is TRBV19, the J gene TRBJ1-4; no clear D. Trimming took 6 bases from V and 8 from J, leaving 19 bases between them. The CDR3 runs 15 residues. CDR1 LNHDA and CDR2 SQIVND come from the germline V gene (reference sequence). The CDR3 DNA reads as TGTGCCAGTAGCGAGACAATAGGGCTCGCCGAAAAACTGTTTTTT. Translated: CASSETIGLAEKLFF.

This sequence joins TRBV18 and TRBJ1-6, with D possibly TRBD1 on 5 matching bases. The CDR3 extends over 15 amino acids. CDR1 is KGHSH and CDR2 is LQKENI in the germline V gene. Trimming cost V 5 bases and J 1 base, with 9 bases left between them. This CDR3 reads CASSLGESYNSPLHF. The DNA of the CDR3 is TGTGCCAGCTCATTAGGGGAATCCTATAATTCACCCCTCCACTTT. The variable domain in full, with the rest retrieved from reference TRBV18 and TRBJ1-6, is NAGVMQNPRHLVRRRGQEARLRCSPMKGHSHVYWYRQLPEEGLKFMVYLQKENIIDESGMPKERFSAEFPKEGPSILRIQQVVRGDSAAYFCASSLGESYNSPLHFGNGTRLTVT.

CDR3: CASSGDTTEAFF. The CDR3 DNA reads as TGTGCCAGCAGCGGGGACACTACTGAAGCTTTCTTT. The chain has TRBV5-8 and TRBJ1-1; tentatively, D is TRBD1 (6 bases). CDR3 length: 12 amino acids. The V and J ends lost 4 bases and 5 bases respectively, with 9 bases between them. The germline V gene encodes CDR1 SGHTS and CDR2 YDEGEE.

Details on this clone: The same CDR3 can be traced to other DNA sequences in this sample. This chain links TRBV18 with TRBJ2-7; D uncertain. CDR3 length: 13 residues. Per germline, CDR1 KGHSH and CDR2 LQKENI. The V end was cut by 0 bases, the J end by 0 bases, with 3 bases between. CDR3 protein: CASSPPDSYEQYF. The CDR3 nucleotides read TGTGCCAGCTCACCACCAGACTCCTACGAGCAGTACTTC.